This passage covers 21 T cell receptor beta chains from one sample sequenced in a study of human T cells and chemical hapten exposure. MiXCR, applied by TCRdb to the RACE reads, yields one record per CDR3 protein. The sample carries some 59,000 distinct CDR3 sequences, over 9% recorded once. Time point indicated: pre-sensitization, week 0. Indicated treatment: therapeutic diphenylcyclopropenone sensitization with weekly scalp DPC. This specimen consisted of whole blood, obtained in connection with sensitization to the hapten diphenylcyclopropenone (DPC). Receptors were obtained from a woman aged 40-49 years with alopecia areata. Some clones in this sample may be carry-over from other donors' samples.

This clonotype has at least ten counts. The rearrangement links TRBV12-5 to TRBJ2-2; D not certain. Germline V gene data show CDR1 as LGHNT and CDR2 as FRNRAP. CDR3 length: 12 amino acids. V lost 6 bases and J 6 bases, leaving 8 bases between the germline ends. The CDR3 sequence: CASGNYPGELFF. In DNA form, the CDR3 reads TGTGCTAGTGGAAACTACCCCGGGGAGCTGTTTTTT.

This clonotype has just a few counts. This chain connects TRBV7-2 to TRBJ2-3; D remains ambiguous. Germline V gene lookup returns CDR1 SGHTA and CDR2 FQGNSA. The CDR3 loop spans 13 amino acids. V was pared by 4 bases and J by 3 bases, with 8 bases between. This chain's CDR3 is CASSSQTTDTQYF. Written as DNA, the CDR3 is TGTGCCAGCAGCTCCCAAACGACAGATACGCAGTATTTT.

This clonotype was counted only a few times. The chain combines TRBV6-5 with TRBJ2-2; D is ambiguous. The germline V gene has CDR1 MNHEY and CDR2 SVGAGI. CDR3 length: 18 amino acids. V lost 7 bases, J lost 1 base, and 22 bases lay in between. CDR3 nucleotide sequence: TGTGCCAGCACGATCAAAGACCGGCAGCCCATGAACACCGGGGAGCTGTTTTTT. This encodes CASTIKDRQPMNTGELFF.

This clonotype was seen at least ten times. The gene calls are TRBV4-3 and TRBJ1-4, with 8 bases identical to TRBD1. Per the germline V gene, CDR1 is LGHNA and CDR2 is YSLEER. The V and J ends lost 5 bases and 8 bases, in that order; junction bases with no gene match: 10. CDR3 size: 15 residues. CDR3 sequence (DNA): TGCGCCAGCAGCAATGACAGGGGCCGGGGGGAAAAACTGTTTTTT. As protein: CASSNDRGRGEKLFF.

J is TRBJ2-2 and V is TRBV19, with 8 bases that match TRBD2. V trimming: 0 bases; J trimming: 2 bases; junction bases outside the gene matches: 2. CDR3 length: 16 residues. Germline assignment: CDR1 LNHDA and CDR2 SQIVND (reference sequence). The CDR3 nucleotides are TGTGCCAGTAGTATAGAGTTAGCGGGAAACACCGGGGAGCTGTTTTTT. Amino acids: CASSIELAGNTGELFF. Full variable domain (rest looked up from reference TRBV19 and TRBJ2-2): DGGITQSPKYLFRKEGQNVTLSCEQNLNHDAMYWYRQDPGQGLRLIYYSQIVNDFQKGDIAEGYSVSREKKESFPLTVTSAQKNPTAFYLCASSIELAGNTGELFFGEGSRLTVL.

This clonotype was counted a few times. The rearrangement joins TRBV29-1 to TRBJ1-2; D not certain. The CDR3 consists of 12 residues. The germline V gene has CDR1 SQVTM and CDR2 ANQGSEA. V lost 1 base and J lost 6, with 9 bases in between. CDR3 nucleotide sequence: TGCAGCGTTGAAGGAGGGAATGATGGCTACACCTTC. Translating gives CSVEGGNDGYTF.

V gene TRBV7-6 combines with J gene TRBJ1-5; D is perhaps TRBD1 (5 bases). Germline V CDR1 and CDR2: SGHVS, FNYEAQ. This CDR3 spans 17 amino acids. Trimming took 0 bases from V and 9 from J, leaving 21 bases between them. CDR3 region: CASSLAPLQGRQWPQHF. In DNA, the CDR3 is TGTGCCAGCAGCTTAGCGCCCCTGCAGGGTAGGCAATGGCCCCAGCATTTT.

This clonotype was detected many times. At one end, the junction sequence differs from germline, possibly due to a read error. V is TRBV7-7 and J is TRBJ2-5; D ambiguous. From germline, CDR1 is SSHAT and CDR2 FNYEAQ (reference sequence). This CDR3 is built from 14 residues. For the CDR3, the DNA is TGTGCTAGCAGCTTATCGGGCCAAAATTTGCCCCAGTACTTC. This gives the protein CASSLSGQNLPQYF.

This clonotype was seen many times. The chain carries TRBV19 and TRBJ2-1; 14 nucleotides align to TRBD2. The length of the CDR3 is 17 residues. Trimming cost V 5 bases and J 8 bases; bases outside gene matches: 11. Germline-derived CDR1 and CDR2 are LNHDA and SQIVND (reference sequence). The CDR3 DNA sequence: TGTGCCAGTAGTCCTCGGGCCGGACTAGCGGGGGGACATGAGCAGTTCTTC. This translates into CASSPRAGLAGGHEQFF.

The chain combines TRBV6-1 with TRBJ1-1; 10 bases fit TRBD1. This CDR3 has 15 residues. Trimming cost V 2 bases and J 4 bases; bases outside gene matches: 4. CDR1 is MNHNS, CDR2 SASEGT, per germline. The DNA of the CDR3 is TGTGCCAGCAGTGAAAGACAGGGGGCTGTCACTGAAGCTTTCTTT. Its protein product is CASSERQGAVTEAFF.

For the CDR3, the DNA is TGTGCCAGCAGCTTAGTTGGCCGCACAGATACGCAGTATTTT. As protein: CASSLVGRTDTQYF. V is TRBV7-3 and J is TRBJ2-3, with D uncertain. Trimming left V 2 bases short and J 1 base short, with 7 bases between. The CDR3 consists of 14 residues. The germline V gene has CDR1 SGHTA and CDR2 FQGTGA.

This clonotype was recorded a few times. The chain has TRBV15 and TRBJ2-3, with 7 bases lining up with TRBD2. Germline assignment: CDR1 LNHNV and CDR2 YYDKDF (reference sequence). The CDR3 runs 14 residues. Germline trimming cut 4 bases from V and 0 bases from J; bases unmatched to any gene: 1. The CDR3 loop reads CATSTGGSTDTQYF. The CDR3 coding sequence is TGTGCCACCAGCACCGGGGGGAGCACAGATACGCAGTATTTT. Filled out from reference TRBV15 and TRBJ2-3, the complete variable domain reads DAMVIQNPRYQVTQFGKPVTLSCSQTLNHNVMYWYQQKSSQAPKLLFHYYDKDFNNEADTPDNFQSRRPNTSFCFLDIRSPGLGDTAMYLCATSTGGSTDTQYFGPGTRLTVL.

The sample holds a few counts of this clonotype. This sequence joins TRBV7-2 and TRBJ2-5, with D perhaps TRBD2 (6 bases). Trimming took off 5 bases at V and 1 base at J, with 17 bases between the two ends. Per the germline V gene, CDR1 is SGHTA and CDR2 is FQGNSA. The CDR3 has 16 amino acids. CDR3 sequence reads: CASSPISGVPQETQYF. CDR3 DNA: TGTGCCAGCAGCCCTATTTCGGGGGTACCCCAAGAGACCCAGTACTTC.

This clonotype has ten or more counts. This rearrangement joins TRBV7-9 to TRBJ2-1; unclear D gene. This CDR3 is built from 14 residues. The germline CDR1 and CDR2 sequences are SEHNR and FQNEAQ (reference sequence). V lost 4 bases, J lost 8 bases, and 15 bases lay in between. CDR3 residues: CASSSDQPTDEQFF. CDR3 nucleotide sequence: TGTGCCAGCAGCTCGGACCAACCTACGGATGAGCAGTTCTTC.

The chain uses TRBV15 and TRBJ1-1; D ambiguous. Germline V gene data show CDR1 as LNHNV and CDR2 as YYDKDF (reference sequence). Trimming took 3 bases from V and 0 from J, leaving 8 bases between them. This CDR3 is 14 amino acids long. CDR3 protein: CATSSASVNTEAFF. The CDR3 DNA follows: TGTGCCACCAGCAGTGCTAGTGTGAACACTGAAGCTTTCTTT. Full variable domain (outside the CDR3, taken from reference TRBV15 and TRBJ1-1): DAMVIQNPRYQVTQFGKPVTLSCSQTLNHNVMYWYQQKSSQAPKLLFHYYDKDFNNEADTPDNFQSRRPNTSFCFLDIRSPGLGDTAMYLCATSSASVNTEAFFGQGTRLTVV.

V and J are TRBV5-4 and TRBJ2-1; D remains ambiguous. The CDR3 is 16 residues long. Trimming removed 4 bases at V and 0 bases at J, with 14 bases between. The V gene's germline CDR1 is SGHNT and CDR2 YYREEE (reference sequence). The CDR3 here is CASSKPQTGSYNEQFF. CDR3 nucleotide sequence: TGTGCCAGCAGCAAGCCCCAGACGGGCTCCTACAATGAGCAGTTCTTC.

The chain has TRBV10-3 and TRBJ1-1; no clear D. The CDR3 consists of 12 residues. Between the trimmed V and J ends, which lost 5 bases and 4 bases, there was a span of 8 bases. Germline V CDR1 and CDR2: ENHRY, SYGVKD. The CDR3 reads CAISPFRTEAFF. CDR3 DNA sequence: TGTGCCATCAGTCCATTTCGCACTGAAGCTTTCTTT.

The V and J genes are TRBV14 and TRBJ2-5; D is ambiguous. Trimming took 4 bases from V and 2 from J, leaving 11 bases between them. The V gene's germline CDR1 is SGHDN and CDR2 FVKESK. The CDR3 has 14 amino acids. CDR3: CASSRGPKQETQYF. CDR3 nucleotide sequence: TGTGCCAGCAGCCGAGGACCGAAGCAAGAGACCCAGTACTTC. Complete variable domain (other parts from reference TRBV14 and TRBJ2-5): EAGVTQFPSHSVIEKGQTVTLRCDPISGHDNLYWYRRVMGKEIKFLLHFVKESKQDESGMPNNRFLAERTGGTYSTLKVQPAELEDSGVYFCASSRGPKQETQYFGPGTRLLVL.

V and J are TRBV12-3 or TRBV12-4 and TRBJ2-1, with TRBD2 as a possible D gene (5 bases). V lost 7 bases, J lost 7 bases, and 8 bases lay in between. The CDR3 spans 11 residues. The CDR3 DNA reads TGTGCCAGCACCACTAGGAATGAGCAGTTCTTC. It encodes CASTTRNEQFF.

This clonotype was detected a few times. The chain recombines TRBV27 with TRBJ2-1; 8 bases are a match to TRBD2. Trimming took 3 bases from V and 3 from J; bases not matched to a gene: 4. Germline CDR1 reads MNHEY; CDR2 reads SMNVEV (reference sequence). The CDR3 has 15 residues. The CDR3 region has the DNA TGTGCCAGCAGTTTCAGGGGACTAGTCTACAATGAGCAGTTCTTC. Protein: CASSFRGLVYNEQFF.

This clonotype came up many times. V is TRBV6-6 and J is TRBJ2-7; D possibly corresponds to TRBD1 (5 bases). Germline assignment: CDR1 MNHNY and CDR2 SVGAGI (reference sequence). Deletions cut 2 bases from V and 0 bases from J, with 8 bases between. This CDR3 has 14 amino acids. The CDR3 region has the DNA TGTGCCAGCAGTTACCTGACAGTCTCCTACGAGCAGTACTTC. It encodes CASSYLTVSYEQYF.